The rows below give T cell receptor beta chains drawn from one sample of a study of blood T cell repertoires in COVID-19. Measured with immunoSEQ multiplex PCR; TCRdb has only the in-frame clones, and not every one. The data hold around 100,000 clones, with around 87% observed a single time. Sequencing was performed on peripheral blood. The receptors here all came from a man in his forties or fifties with active or convalescent COVID-19. Both conserved end residues are part of each CDR3. A D gene is named only where the DNA matches it firmly. Some rows have no size entry. The others give once, few or many, or a class for an expanded clone.

d_gene	v_gene	abundance	len	j_gene	CDR3nt	CDR3aa
TRBD2	TRBV10-1	-	15	TRBJ2-3	TGCGCCAGCAGTGCGATTAGCGGGGGTCCAGATACGCAGTATTTT	CASSAISGGPDTQYF
-	TRBV6-5	-	16	TRBJ2-5	TGTGCCAGCAGTTACTCGGAGGGGGCGAGGCAAGAGACCCAGTACTTC	CASSYSEGARQETQYF
TRBD2	TRBV12-5	-	19	TRBJ2-3	TGTGCTAGTGGTTTGGCTCAAACTAGCGGGGGCCCTAACACAGATACGCAGTATTTT	CASGLAQTSGGPNTDTQYF
-	TRBV11-2	few	14	TRBJ2-1	TGTGCCAGCAGCACGACCCGGACAGTTTATGAGCAGTTCTTC	CASSTTRTVYEQFF
-	TRBV7-8	-	15	TRBJ2-5	TGTGCCAGCAGCTCGAACCCAGGGGGGCAAGAGACCCAGTACTTC	CASSSNPGGQETQYF
-	TRBV30	-	16	TRBJ1-6	TGTGCCTGGAGTTTAGAGTCGAGCTCCTATAATTCACCCCTCCACTTT	CAWSLESSSYNSPLHF
-	TRBV11-3	few	13	TRBJ2-7	TGTGCCAGCAGCTCTGGCAGGGGCTACGAGCAGTACTTC	CASSSGRGYEQYF
-	TRBV21-1	-	17	TRBJ2-3	TGTGCCAGCAGCCTGAACCGACTAGCGGGGGAGGTGGATACGCAGTATTTT	CASSLNRLAGEVDTQYF
-	TRBV7-2	-	15	TRBJ2-7	TGTGCCAGCAGCTTAGTCGGCGGAATCGTCTACGAGCAGTACTTC	CASSLVGGIVYEQYF
TRBD1	TRBV2	-	14	TRBJ2-6	TGTGCCAGCAGTGGAGGGGGCGGGCCCAACGTCCTGACTTTC	CASSGGGGPNVLTF
TRBD1	TRBV28	-	17	TRBJ1-5	TGTGCCAGCAGTTTTCCGGACAGGGGTAACCTCAATCAGCCCCAGCATTTT	CASSFPDRGNLNQPQHF
-	TRBV12-3/TRBV12-4	-	13	TRBJ2-6	TGTGCCAGCAGCCCAGCTGGGGCCAACGTCCTGACTTTC	CASSPAGANVLTF
TRBD2	TRBV25-1	-	15	TRBJ2-3	TGTGCCAGCAGTGCCTCTAGCGGGAGCACAGATACGCAGTATTTT	CASSASSGSTDTQYF
-	TRBV6-5	-	14	TRBJ1-2	TGTGCCAGCAGTTACGGGCGGGGCGGCTGGGGCTACACCTTC	CASSYGRGGWGYTF
-	TRBV3-1/TRBV3-2	once	15	TRBJ2-7	TGTGCCAGCAGCCAAGAGAGGGGGATAGGGGGCGAGCAGTACTTC	CASSQERGIGGEQYF
TRBD1	TRBV10-3	-	15	TRBJ1-1	TGTGCCATCAGTGAGCCGGACAGGGGGAACACTGAAGCTTTCTTT	CAISEPDRGNTEAFF
TRBD2	TRBV2	-	14	TRBJ2-5	TGTGCCAGCACACGCGGGGGGGCCCTGGAGACCCAGTACTTC	CASTRGGALETQYF
TRBD1	TRBV5-1	-	15	TRBJ1-3	TGCGCCAGCACCATGGACAGGGTGTCTGGAAACACCATATATTTT	CASTMDRVSGNTIYF
TRBD1	TRBV19	once	15	TRBJ1-4	TGTGCCAGTAACCCGAGAGGGACAGGGATTGAAAAACTGTTTTTT	CASNPRGTGIEKLFF
-	TRBV7-8	-	17	TRBJ1-5	TGTGCCAGCAGCTCCACGGTAGGGGTCTATAGCAATCAGCCCCAGCATTTT	CASSSTVGVYSNQPQHF
TRBD1	TRBV2	once	12	TRBJ1-4	TGTGCCAGCAGGACAGGGAGGGAAAAACTGTTTTTT	CASRTGREKLFF
TRBD1	TRBV7-6	-	15	TRBJ2-2	TGTGCCAGCAGCCCAGGACAGGGCCACACCGGGGAGCTGTTTTTT	CASSPGQGHTGELFF